This T cell receptor (beta chain) was recovered during a study of response to subunit inactivated influenza vaccine. Via MiXCR, TCRdb re-called the RT-PCR reads, giving one row per CDR3 protein. This sample yields roughly 540,000 distinct CDR3 sequences, of which approximately 24% are seen a single time; 2.5% to 3% belongs to the top ten. The V end was cut by 5 bases, the J end by 1 base, with 5 bases between. In germline, CDR1 is SGHTA, CDR2 FQGTGA. The CDR3 length is 13 residues. These data are also associated with another study on T cells expressing NK-cell markers. This second report adds: The authors generated TCR beta cDNA through 5'RACE template switching with UMIs.

This chain links TRBV7-3 with TRBJ2-2; D not resolved. Sample: CD4+ T cells sorted from PBMCs, taken about 12 days after vaccination. The receptor was isolated from a man between 45 and 60 years old who received an inactivated influenza vaccine. CDR3 nucleotides: TGTGCCAGCAGCCACGAGAACACCGGGGAGCTGTTTTTT. It codes for CASSHENTGELFF.